Shown below are 20 T cell receptor beta chains from a single sample sequenced in a study of blood T cell repertoires in COVID-19. Clones were sequenced by immunoSEQ multiplex PCR, and TCRdb holds only the in-frame ones, with some missing. The data show around 280,000 clones, 70% to 90% seen once. The sample comprised PBMCs or T cells enriched from blood (not recorded which). The receptors come from a middle-aged woman who had recovered from COVID-19.

V usage is TRBV15 and J usage is TRBJ1-2; 7 bases map to TRBD1. V dropped 0 bases and J dropped 2; count of bases not matched to a gene: 6. From germline, CDR1 is LNHNV and CDR2 YYDKDF (reference sequence). The CDR3 totals 16 residues. For the CDR3, the DNA is TGTGCCACCAGCAGAGACCTGGGACAGAAAAACTATGGCTACACCTTC. This translates into CATSRDLGQKNYGYTF.

This chain connects TRBV20-1 to TRBJ1-5; D ambiguous. V gave up 3 bases and J gave up 0 bases, with 15 bases separating them. The V gene's germline CDR1 is DFQATT and CDR2 SNEGSKA (reference sequence). The CDR3 sequence is 16 residues long. CDR3 bases: TGCAGTGCTAGTTCCATCGGCCAGGATAGCAATCAGCCCCAGCATTTT. Its protein product is CSASSIGQDSNQPQHF.

CDR3 residues: CASSSGPSGYNEQFF. The CDR3 DNA is TGTGCCAGCAGCTCAGGCCCATCCGGCTACAATGAGCAGTTCTTC. The V gene is TRBV7-3, the J gene TRBJ2-1, with D hard to call. Germline V CDR1 and CDR2: SGHTA, FQGTGA. This CDR3 has 15 residues. Trimming stripped 4 bases from V and 3 bases from J, with 13 bases between.

The chain uses TRBV9 and TRBJ1-6; 10 positions agree with TRBD1. CDR1 and CDR2 from the germline V gene are SGDLS and YYNGEE. CDR3 length: 16 residues. J lost 9 bases, V lost 1 base, and 7 bases had no gene match. CDR3 protein: CASSVSGQGGGSPLHF. Written as DNA, the CDR3 is TGTGCCAGCAGCGTAAGCGGACAGGGGGGAGGTTCACCCCTCCACTTT.

Concerning this clone: Compared with germline, one end of the junction differs, possibly owing to a read error. The gene calls are TRBV7-7 and TRBJ2-3; TRBD2 aligns across 9 bases. Germline values: CDR1 SSHAT, CDR2 FNYEAQ (reference sequence). The CDR3 extends over 16 amino acids. The CDR3 sequence: CASSPRAGGPSQAQYF. Written as DNA, the CDR3 is TGTGCTAGCAGCCCTAGAGCGGGAGGCCCATCTCAGGCGCAGTATTTT. Using reference TRBV7-7 and TRBJ2-3 for the parts outside the CDR3, the full variable domain is GAGVSQSPRYKVTKRGQDVTLRCDPISSHATLYWYQQALGQGPEFLTYFNYEAQPDKSGLPSDRFSAERPEGSISTLTIQRTEQRDSAMYRCASSPRAGGPSQAQYFGPGTRLTVL.

This clone has more than one count but fewer than ten. For the CDR3, the DNA is TGCGCCAGCAGCTCGGGACTAGCGGAGCCCGGGGAGCTGTTTTTT. The encoded protein is CASSSGLAEPGELFF. This chain connects TRBV10-1 to TRBJ2-2; 11 bases align to TRBD2. Germline CDR1 WNHNN, CDR2 SYGVQD (reference sequence). CDR3 length equals 15 residues. V was clipped by 6 bases and J by 6 bases; unmatched bases: 6.

This clone was seen only once. The chain combines TRBV28 with TRBJ1-4, with 10 positions matching TRBD1. The CDR3 runs 14 residues. Germline V CDR1 and CDR2: MDHEN, SYDVKM. V lost 5 bases to trimming and J lost 6 bases; unmatched junction nucleotides: 3. The CDR3 loop reads CASSPGTGDEKLFF. The CDR3, as DNA: TGTGCCAGCAGTCCCGGGACAGGGGATGAAAAACTGTTTTTT.

V is TRBV2 and J is TRBJ2-7, with a possible D match to TRBD2 (5 bases). CDR1 is SNHLY, CDR2 FYNNEI, per germline. The CDR3 sequence is 14 residues long. V lost 0 bases and J 2 bases, leaving 8 bases between the germline ends. DNA of the CDR3: TGTGCCAGCAGTGAAGCGCAGAGGGCCTACGAGCAGTACTTC. As protein: CASSEAQRAYEQYF.

Comments on this clone: This specimen includes other DNA sequences encoding the same CDR3. This rearrangement joins TRBV27 to TRBJ2-3, with 7 bases fitting TRBD2. Germline loops: CDR1 MNHEY, CDR2 SMNVEV (reference sequence). This CDR3 is 15 amino acids long. The V and J ends lost 5 bases and 0 bases, in that order; junction bases with no gene match: 5. CDR3 nucleotide sequence: TGTGCCAGCAGTCCCCTAGCGGCCAGCACAGATACGCAGTATTTT. It codes for CASSPLAASTDTQYF.

The V gene is TRBV5-4, the J gene TRBJ1-3; D might be TRBD1 (5 bases). The CDR3 totals 14 residues. CDR1 and CDR2 (germline): SGHNT, YYREEE (reference sequence). Trimming shortened V by 3 bases and J by 2 bases, and 9 bases separated the two germline ends. The CDR3 loop is CASSSSGTGNTIYF. CDR3 sequence (DNA): TGTGCCAGCAGCTCATCAGGGACTGGAAACACCATATATTTT.

The chain is built from TRBV28 and TRBJ1-3, with 7 bases lining up with TRBD1. Germline loops: CDR1 MDHEN, CDR2 SYDVKM. CDR3 length equals 16 residues. Trimming took 6 bases from V and 2 from J; bases not matched to a gene: 10. CDR3 region: CASRSQVQGTGNTIYF. The DNA of the CDR3 is TGTGCCAGCAGATCCCAGGTACAGGGGACTGGAAACACCATATATTTT.

This chain joins TRBV19 and TRBJ2-2, with TRBD2 matching 7 bases. In germline, CDR1 is LNHDA, CDR2 SQIVND (reference sequence). Trimming at V came to 5 bases and at J to 4 bases, leaving 4 bases not matched to a gene. This CDR3 comprises 14 residues. CDR3 region: CASSLWGGTGELFF. As DNA, the CDR3 is TGTGCCAGTAGTCTCTGGGGGGGCACCGGGGAGCTGTTTTTT.

This clone was found a few times. V gene TRBV7-6 combines with J gene TRBJ2-3; 14 bases map to TRBD2. The germline V gene has CDR1 SGHVS and CDR2 FNYEAQ. V shed 5 bases, J shed 2 bases, and the junction held 9 bases outside the gene matches. The CDR3 has 18 amino acids. The CDR3 coding sequence is TGTGCCAGCAGCCGACAATCGACTAGCGGGAGGGCCACAGATACGCAGTATTTT. It codes for CASSRQSTSGRATDTQYF. The full variable domain, with the rest looked up from reference TRBV7-6 and TRBJ2-3, is GAGVSQSPRYKVTKRGQDVALRCDPISGHVSLYWYRQALGQGPEFLTYFNYEAQQDKSGLPNDRFSAERPEGSISTLTIQRTEQRDSAMYRCASSRQSTSGRATDTQYFGPGTRLTVL.

This clone turned up a few times. The chain has TRBV4-1 and TRBJ1-1; D perhaps matches TRBD1 (6 bases). The CDR3 runs 15 residues. Trimming removed 0 bases at V and 4 bases at J, with 12 bases between. Germline V lookup: CDR1 MGHRA, CDR2 YSYEKL. The CDR3 bases are TGCGCCAGCAGCCAAGATGGGGGCGGTAGCACTGAAGCTTTCTTT. It yields the protein CASSQDGGGSTEAFF.

CDR3 DNA sequence: TGCAGCGTCACCGGGACAGATGAAGCTTTCTTT. As protein: CSVTGTDEAFF. This chain uses TRBV29-1 with TRBJ1-1; the match to TRBD1 covers 7 bases. In germline, CDR1 is SQVTM, CDR2 ANQGSEA. The trim removed 6 bases at V and 7 bases at J, leaving 5 bases unmatched. The CDR3 runs to 11 residues.

The chain joins TRBV5-1 to TRBJ2-3, with 8 nucleotides matching TRBD1. This CDR3 has 14 amino acids. The germline V gene has CDR1 SGHRS and CDR2 YFSETQ. V lost 4 bases to trimming and J lost 5 bases; unmatched junction nucleotides: 6. Written as DNA, the CDR3 is TGCGCCAGCAGCCCGCAGGGGGCTGGAGATACGCAGTATTTT. The encoded protein is CASSPQGAGDTQYF.

The chain is built from TRBV14 and TRBJ2-7; unclear D gene. Germline V lookup: CDR1 SGHDN, CDR2 FVKESK. This CDR3 contains 13 residues. Trimming took off 1 base at V and 1 base at J, with 5 bases between the two ends. The CDR3 loop reads CASSQVRSYEQYF. The DNA of the CDR3 is TGTGCCAGCAGCCAAGTCAGGTCCTACGAGCAGTACTTC. Full variable domain (outside the CDR3, taken from reference TRBV14 and TRBJ2-7): EAGVTQFPSHSVIEKGQTVTLRCDPISGHDNLYWYRRVMGKEIKFLLHFVKESKQDESGMPNNRFLAERTGGTYSTLKVQPAELEDSGVYFCASSQVRSYEQYFGPGTRLTVT.

The rearrangement joins TRBV10-3 to TRBJ2-4, with TRBD2 matching over 14 bases. Looked up from germline, CDR1 is ENHRY and CDR2 is SYGVKD. The CDR3 runs 15 residues. J gave up 15 bases and V 10 bases, and 17 bases lay outside the gene matches. The CDR3, as DNA: TGTGCCAGACAGACTAGCGGGAGGGCCGGGGGTAGAGTGTACTTC. Amino acids: CARQTSGRAGGRVYF.

The chain links TRBV18 to TRBJ1-1, with 7 bases lining up with TRBD1. Germline assignment: CDR1 KGHSH and CDR2 LQKENI. This CDR3 is 14 amino acids long. J was trimmed by 4 bases and V by 3 bases; bases with no gene match: 5. The CDR3 nucleotides read TGTGCCAGCTCACCGGGACAGATAGGCACTGAAGCTTTCTTT. As protein: CASSPGQIGTEAFF.

J is TRBJ1-4 and V is TRBV28, with 9 bases fitting TRBD1. Germline values: CDR1 MDHEN, CDR2 SYDVKM. The CDR3 runs 15 residues. Unmatched junction bases numbered 9, after V lost 5 bases and J lost 8 bases. CDR3 bases: TGTGCCAGCAGTGCAATGCCGGGACAGGGCGAAAAACTGTTTTTT. It yields the protein CASSAMPGQGEKLFF.